The 5 T cell receptor beta chains reported below all come from one sample, sequenced in a study of shared clonotypes between healthy human individuals. Clones were read by immunoSEQ multiplex PCR, and TCRdb kept only the in-frame ones, dropping some. The sample consists of about 480,000 clones, 79% of them appearing once. The sample was PBMCs. The receptor source for this set is a woman aged 40 to 50 in good health. Some clones in this sample may be carry-over from other donors' samples.

V and J are TRBV7-2 and TRBJ2-7; 7 bases line up with TRBD2. Trimming at V came to 5 bases and at J to 0 bases, leaving 7 bases not matched to a gene. There are 15 residues in the CDR3. Per germline, CDR1 SGHTA and CDR2 FQGNSA. CDR3 residues: CASSDERTSSYEQYF. In nucleotides, the CDR3 is TGTGCCAGCAGCGACGAAAGGACTAGCTCCTACGAGCAGTACTTC.

This rearrangement joins TRBV5-1 to TRBJ2-7; D is uncertain. Germline-derived CDR1 and CDR2 are SGHRS and YFSETQ. V dropped 4 bases and J dropped 7 bases, with 9 bases sitting between them. The CDR3 has 11 residues. CDR3 amino acids: CASSAGGEQYF. The CDR3 region has the DNA TGCGCCAGCAGCGCCGGTGGGGAGCAGTACTTC.

The genes are TRBV9 and TRBJ2-3, with TRBD2 matching 11 bases. V shed 4 bases, J shed 2 bases, and the junction held 9 bases outside the gene matches. This CDR3 has 17 residues. Germline values: CDR1 SGDLS, CDR2 YYNGEE. DNA of the CDR3: TGTGCCAGCAGCATGGCCGGGACTAGCGGATTCACAGATACGCAGTATTTT. This encodes CASSMAGTSGFTDTQYF. Filled out from reference TRBV9 and TRBJ2-3, the complete variable domain reads DSGVTQTPKHLITATGQRVTLRCSPRSGDLSVYWYQQSLDQGLQFLIQYYNGEERAKGNILERFSAQQFPDLHSELNLSSLELGDSALYFCASSMAGTSGFTDTQYFGPGTRLTVL.

This clone was seen a few times. The chain links TRBV29-1 to TRBJ2-7; D gene uncertain. The germline gives CDR1 SQVTM, CDR2 ANQGSEA. The V and J ends lost 6 bases and 6 bases respectively, with 15 bases between them. This CDR3 has 12 amino acids. The DNA of the CDR3 is TGCAGCGTCCAAACCCCCCAGGCCGAGCAGTACTTC. Translated: CSVQTPQAEQYF.

This clone was picked up one time. The chain carries TRBV5-1 and TRBJ1-2, with TRBD1 matching 8 bases. With V trimmed by 1 base and J by 2 bases, 4 bases remained unmatched. The length of the CDR3 is 15 residues. Germline V gene lookup returns CDR1 SGHRS and CDR2 YFSETQ. The DNA for the CDR3 is TGCGCCAGCAGCTTGCCCGACAGGGGCAACTATGGCTACACCTTC. Translating gives CASSLPDRGNYGYTF.